This T cell receptor (delta chain) was sequenced in a study of gamma-delta chains in newborns, infants, children. The overall study: Microbial exposure reportedly drives polyclonal innate γδ T cell expansion after birth.

The CDR3 covers 21 residues. Per the germline V gene, CDR1 is GEAIGNYY and CDR2 is EKD. TCRdb fed the reads to CATT. The table shows approximately 2,500 delta-chain clones, with more than 1% occurring only once. This clone was detected only a few times. TCRdb's entry gives the protein of a much larger clone, which mismatches this DNA's translation at residue 14, likely from a read error; the protein reported here is translated from the DNA. Sequenced input: blood. The sequence derives from a child who was a newborn, infant or young child, either healthy, febrile or measles-vaccinated (not recorded which). The chain carries TRDV2 and TRDJ3; 12 positions agree with TRDD3. The chain's CDR3 is CACDTAYGWGIRSLDTRQMFF. The DNA for the CDR3 is TGTGCCTGTGACACCGCTTATGGCTGGGGGATACGCTCCTTGGACACCCGACAGATGTTTTTC.